These T cell receptor beta chains were read from a single sample in a study of shared clonotypes between healthy human individuals. Here immunoSEQ multiplex PCR was the method, and the copy in TCRdb shows in-frame clones only, minus some. The sample records about 680,000 clones, around 90% being singletons. Sequencing used naive CD8+ T cells sorted from blood. The receptors here all came from a man between 25 and 39 years old in good health. Each CDR3 is given with its conserved first and last residue. Fields, in order: D gene, clone size, J gene, V gene, CDR3 protein, CDR3 DNA. The D gene is left open where the match is weak. Only part of the rows carry a size: once, few, many, or a class if the clone is expanded.

TRBD2	NA	TRBJ2-7	TRBV29-1	CSVSREDSYEQYF	TGCAGCGTTTCGCGGGAGGACTCCTACGAGCAGTACTTC
NA	NA	TRBJ2-7	TRBV9	CASSPLRGGASYEQYF	TGTGCCAGCAGCCCCCTCCGAGGTGGGGCTTCCTACGAGCAGTACTTC
TRBD1	once	TRBJ1-5	TRBV6-6	CASSYGSGGSNQPQHF	TGTGCCAGCAGTTACGGGTCAGGGGGGAGCAATCAGCCCCAGCATTTT
TRBD1	NA	TRBJ2-5	TRBV28	CASTGGWETQYF	TGTGCCAGTACAGGGGGCTGGGAGACCCAGTACTTC
NA	NA	TRBJ2-2	TRBV2	CASSEVGGAGELFF	TGTGCCAGCAGTGAAGTAGGGGGGGCCGGGGAGCTGTTTTTT
NA	NA	TRBJ2-5	TRBV7-9	CASSFETDQETQYF	TGTGCCAGCAGCTTTGAGACAGACCAAGAGACCCAGTACTTC
NA	NA	TRBJ2-1	TRBV25-1	CASSVWKGGGLNEQFF	TGTGCCAGCAGTGTTTGGAAGGGTGGGGGACTCAATGAGCAGTTCTTC
TRBD1	NA	TRBJ1-2	TRBV13	CASSSYDRENYGYTF	TGTGCCAGCAGCTCCTATGACAGGGAGAACTATGGCTACACCTTC
TRBD1	NA	TRBJ2-7	TRBV5-1	CASSLTGGHEQYF	TGCGCCAGCAGCCTGACAGGGGGCCACGAGCAGTACTTC
TRBD2	NA	TRBJ2-7	TRBV4-3	CASSQGLGGSGYEQYF	TGCGCCAGCAGCCAAGGATTGGGAGGGAGTGGTTACGAGCAGTACTTC
NA	NA	TRBJ2-2	TRBV27	CASSRWPTPRAGELFF	TGTGCCAGCAGTCGGTGGCCTACTCCCAGGGCCGGGGAGCTGTTTTTT
TRBD2	NA	TRBJ2-1	TRBV10-3	CAISEGSGRVFNEQFF	TGTGCCATCAGTGAGGGAAGCGGGAGGGTGTTCAATGAGCAGTTCTTC
NA	NA	TRBJ2-7	TRBV6-6	CASSESDSPEQYF	TGTGCCAGCAGCGAGTCAGACAGCCCCGAGCAGTACTTC
NA	NA	TRBJ2-1	TRBV14	CASSRPYLEHRTIDEQFF	TGTGCCAGCAGCCGCCCGTACTTAGAACACCGGACAATTGATGAGCAGTTCTTC
TRBD2	NA	TRBJ2-5	TRBV11-3	CASRPRTSETQYF	TGTGCCAGCAGGCCCAGGACTAGCGAGACCCAGTACTTC
NA	NA	TRBJ2-7	TRBV11-2	CASSLGAEGYEQYF	TGTGCCAGCAGCTTAGGGGCAGAAGGATACGAGCAGTACTTC
NA	NA	TRBJ2-1	TRBV18	CASSRMGTGYNEQFF	TGTGCCAGCTCACGAATGGGGACGGGGTACAATGAGCAGTTCTTC
TRBD1	NA	TRBJ2-1	TRBV2	CASSSGTGLGYNEQFF	TGTGCCAGCAGCTCCGGGACAGGGCTTGGGTACAATGAGCAGTTCTTC
TRBD2	NA	TRBJ2-2	TRBV7-8	CASSLTTSGRAFDTGELFF	TGTGCCAGCAGCTTAACGACTAGCGGGAGGGCCTTTGACACCGGGGAGCTGTTTTTT
TRBD2	once	TRBJ2-1	TRBV4-2	CAGSQGPAGEPSPIYNEQFF	TGTGCCGGCAGCCAAGGTCCAGCGGGAGAACCAAGTCCCATATACAATGAGCAGTTCTTC
NA	NA	TRBJ2-7	TRBV7-6	CASSSEGGLGTSISYEQYF	TGTGCCAGCAGCTCAGAAGGGGGGCTAGGGACAAGCATCTCCTACGAGCAGTACTTC
TRBD2	NA	TRBJ2-1	TRBV9	CASSGGLLNEQFF	TGTGCCAGCAGCGGGGGACTACTCAATGAGCAGTTCTTC
TRBD1	NA	TRBJ1-1	TRBV2	CASTKRDRGPLFTEAFF	TGTGCCAGCACCAAAAGGGACAGGGGACCCCTCTTCACTGAAGCTTTCTTT
NA	NA	TRBJ1-1	TRBV7-6	CASSRRIPDTEAFF	TGTGCCAGCAGCCGTAGGATCCCGGACACTGAAGCTTTCTTT
NA	NA	TRBJ2-7	TRBV7-2	CASSLGADGYEQYF	TGTGCCAGCAGCTTAGGGGCGGATGGGTACGAGCAGTACTTC
NA	NA	TRBJ2-5	TRBV28	CASSLGYQETQYF	TGTGCCAGCAGCCTGGGATACCAAGAGACCCAGTACTTC
TRBD2	NA	TRBJ2-1	TRBV5-4	CASSHGTSGSSYNEQFF	TGTGCCAGCAGCCACGGGACTAGCGGGAGCTCCTACAATGAGCAGTTCTTC
TRBD1	NA	TRBJ2-3	TRBV9	CASSAETGGTDTQYF	TGTGCCAGCAGCGCCGAGACAGGGGGGACAGATACGCAGTATTTT
NA	once	TRBJ2-3	TRBV27	CASSFFSTDTQYF	TGTGCCAGCAGTTTCTTCTCCACAGATACGCAGTATTTT